This T cell receptor beta chain appears in the sequencing data of a study of blood T cell repertoires in COVID-19. At the level of the study: Collection of acute and convalescent COVID-19 samples took place in the United States, Italy and Spain. T cells, B-cell-depleted T cells, or PBMCs supplied cDNA or gDNA.

Recovered status applied to Cohort 3 donors who had two consecutive negative PCRs. It also applied to those with clearance or with symptom resolution. The method was immunoSEQ multiplex PCR; TCRdb's version includes in-frame clones alone and lacks a portion of them. Among a few hundred thousand clones listed, roughly 88% were seen once. J gave up 0 bases and V 5 bases, and 8 bases lay outside the gene matches. Germline CDR1 SGHTA, CDR2 FQGNSA. This CDR3 has 17 amino acids. This sequence originates from a man younger than 40 who had recovered from COVID-19. The rearrangement links TRBV7-2 to TRBJ1-2, with TRBD1 matching 11 bases. The sequenced sample was PBMCs or T cells enriched from blood (not recorded which). The chain's CDR3 is CASSDSGTGGANYGYTF. The CDR3 DNA sequence: TGTGCCAGCAGCGACTCCGGGACAGGGGGAGCTAACTATGGCTACACCTTC.